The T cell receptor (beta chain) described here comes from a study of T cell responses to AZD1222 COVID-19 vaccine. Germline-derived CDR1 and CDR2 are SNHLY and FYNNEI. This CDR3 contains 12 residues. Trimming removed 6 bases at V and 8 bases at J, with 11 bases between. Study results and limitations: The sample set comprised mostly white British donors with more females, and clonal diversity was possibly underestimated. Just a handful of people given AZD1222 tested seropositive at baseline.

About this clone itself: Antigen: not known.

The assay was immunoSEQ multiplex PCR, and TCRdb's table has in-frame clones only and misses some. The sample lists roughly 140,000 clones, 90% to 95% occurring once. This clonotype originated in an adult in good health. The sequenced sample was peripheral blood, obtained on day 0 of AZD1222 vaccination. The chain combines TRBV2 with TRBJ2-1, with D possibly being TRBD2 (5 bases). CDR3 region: CASSPTRDEQFF. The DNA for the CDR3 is TGTGCCAGCAGCCCCACTAGAGATGAGCAGTTCTTC. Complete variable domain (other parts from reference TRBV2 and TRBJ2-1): EPEVTQTPSHQVTQMGQEVILRCVPISNHLYFYWYRQILGQKVEFLVSFYNNEISEKSEIFDDQFSVERPDGSNFTLKIRSTKLEDSAMYFCASSPTRDEQFFGPGTRLTVL.